These T cell receptor beta chains were read from a single sample in a study of human T cells and chemical hapten exposure. TCRdb independently ran MiXCR on the RACE reads; one entry per CDR3 protein. Among approximately 400,000 distinct CDR3 sequences listed, approximately 5.1% were seen once. The source material was whole blood, sampled in connection with sensitization to the hapten diphenylcyclopropenone (DPC). The source is a woman between 45 and 65 years old with alopecia areata. Some clones in this sample may be carry-over from other donors' samples. CDR3s include the opening cysteine and the closing phenylalanine or tryptophan. The D gene is left open where the match is weak. Rows may omit the clone size; those that give it use once, few, many or a size class.

TRBJ2-1	TRBV24-1	13	NA	TRBD1	TGTGCCACCGGGGACAGGGGGTGGAATGAGCAGTTCTTC	CATGDRGWNEQFF
TRBJ2-3	TRBV12-3/TRBV12-4	14	many	TRBD2	TGTGCCAGCAGACTAGCGGGGGGCACAGATACGCAGTATTTT	CASRLAGGTDTQYF
TRBJ1-3	TRBV15	15	NA	NA	TGTGCCACCAGCAGAGCGCAGGTCTCTGGAAACACCATATATTTT	CATSRAQVSGNTIYF
TRBJ2-7	TRBV13	19	few	TRBD1	TGTGCCAGCAGCCCTCCGGGACAGGGCCTCCCCTTAAGGAGGTACGAGCAGTACTTC	CASSPPGQGLPLRRYEQYF
TRBJ2-7	TRBV2	14	many	TRBD1	TGTGCCAGCAACCCAACAGGGGTAGTCTACGAGCAGTACTTC	CASNPTGVVYEQYF
TRBJ1-2	TRBV7-9	14	NA	TRBD1	TGTGCCAGCAGTGAAGGGACAGGGTACTCTGGCTACACCTTC	CASSEGTGYSGYTF
TRBJ2-6	TRBV5-1	16	few	NA	TGCGCCAGCAGTCCGCGGACGGTCTCTGGGGCCAACGTCCTGACTTTC	CASSPRTVSGANVLTF
TRBJ2-7	TRBV27	15	NA	NA	TGTGCCAGCAGTTTACGGGGGTCGAGCTCCTACGAGCAGTACTTC	CASSLRGSSSYEQYF
TRBJ2-6	TRBV5-1	16	many	NA	TGCGCCAGCAGCCCGGACCCCGACATCTGGGCCAACGTCCTGACTTTC	CASSPDPDIWANVLTF
TRBJ2-3	TRBV2	14	many	NA	TGTGCCAGCATTGGGGCTAGCGAGTCTGATACGCAGTATTTT	CASIGASESDTQYF
TRBJ2-1	TRBV2	15	NA	NA	TGTGCCAGCAGTGAAACCCGGGAACCCTACAATGAGCAGTTCTTC	CASSETREPYNEQFF
TRBJ2-5	TRBV14	14	NA	NA	TGTGCCAGCAGCCAAGAGACCGGGGGAGAGACCCAGTACTTC	CASSQETGGETQYF
TRBJ2-1	TRBV3-1	17	many	NA	TGTGCCAGCAGCCAGCGACTGCCCAAGAGCTCCTACAATGAGCAGTTCTTC	CASSQRLPKSSYNEQFF
TRBJ2-5	TRBV21-1	18	few	NA	TGTGCCAGCAGCAAAATTAGCGGGACAGGGGGAGGGCAAGAGACCCAGTACTTC	CASSKISGTGGGQETQYF
TRBJ1-1	TRBV6-6	13	few	NA	TGTGCCAGCACCCTTGGCTCAGGGGTCGGAGCTTTCTTT	CASTLGSGVGAFF
TRBJ1-5	TRBV6-5	16	many	TRBD1	TGTGCCAGCAGCCCCCTTGACAGGGCTGGCTATCAGCCCCAGCATTTT	CASSPLDRAGYQPQHF